This entry lists 27 T cell receptor beta chains sequenced from one sample in a study of read filtering for tumor transcriptome and immune sequencing. From around 440 ng of RNA, a library with molecular barcoded alpha/delta and beta/gamma adaptors was made. TCRdb reprocessed the reads via MiXCR and lists one record per CDR3 protein. The sample has tens of thousands of distinct CDR3 sequences, approximately 19% seen once; the top ten hold more than 30%. Sequenced input: a population of CD138-negative cells sorted from bone marrow. The receptors come from a donor aged 40 or over with multiple myeloma.

The chain joins TRBV18 to TRBJ2-2; 7 nucleotides agree with TRBD2. The length of the CDR3 is 18 residues. The junction had 10 bases not matched to a gene; V was cut back by 3 bases and J by 0 bases. Germline-derived CDR1 and CDR2 are KGHSH and LQKENI. CDR3 nucleotides: TGTGCCAGCTCACCCAGCGGGCTAGCGGCCGCGAACACCGGGGAGCTGTTTTTT. This encodes CASSPSGLAAANTGELFF.

This clonotype has more than one count but fewer than ten. The V call is TRBV2, the J call TRBJ2-3, with TRBD1 matching 7 bases. Per the germline V gene, CDR1 is SNHLY and CDR2 is FYNNEI. The CDR3 has 15 amino acids. The junction had 5 bases not matched to a gene; V was cut back by 5 bases and J by 0 bases. The CDR3 here is CASSPGQTSTDTQYF. The CDR3 DNA reads TGTGCCAGCAGTCCGGGACAGACTAGCACAGATACGCAGTATTTT.

This clonotype has at least ten counts. This chain connects TRBV28 to TRBJ2-1; D remains ambiguous. The CDR3 contains 14 residues. V was trimmed by 6 bases and J by 6 bases, leaving 15 bases between them. Germline V gene lookup returns CDR1 MDHEN and CDR2 SYDVKM. CDR3: CASSFIISANEQFF. The CDR3, as DNA: TGTGCCAGCAGCTTTATAATTTCCGCCAATGAGCAGTTCTTC.

This clonotype has at least ten counts. J is TRBJ1-5 and V is TRBV4-3, with D unclear. CDR1 is LGHNA, CDR2 YSLEER, per germline. This CDR3 contains 16 residues. The V gene lost 0 bases and the J gene lost 6 bases, with 15 bases spanning the gap. The CDR3 DNA reads as TGCGCCAGCAGCCAAGAAATACGGCAAAAAGGTCAGCCCCAGCATTTT. Translation: CASSQEIRQKGQPQHF.

In its sample, this clonotype was seen a few times. This may arise from a read error, as a much more abundant clone is one base away. V usage is TRBV19 and J usage is TRBJ2-7, with 8 positions matching TRBD1. The trim removed 6 bases at V and 5 bases at J, leaving 6 bases unmatched. CDR1 is LNHDA and CDR2 is SQIVND in the germline V gene (reference sequence). The CDR3 covers 13 residues. This CDR3 is CASRGQGVNEQYF. The CDR3 DNA follows: TGTGCCAGTAGAGGACAGGGTGTTAACGAGCAGTACTTC.

This clonotype appeared many times. The rearrangement links TRBV29-1 to TRBJ1-1; D is unclear. This CDR3 comprises 11 residues. The V and J ends lost 7 bases and 4 bases respectively, with 10 bases between them. Per the germline V gene, CDR1 is SQVTM and CDR2 is ANQGSEA. The CDR3 bases are TGCAGCGGCGGAGGCGCCACTGAAGCTTTCTTT. Its translation: CSGGGATEAFF.

This clonotype was found once. V usage is TRBV28 and J usage is TRBJ1-1; no firm D call. CDR1 and CDR2 (germline): MDHEN, SYDVKM. The CDR3 is 15 amino acids. V lost 5 bases to trimming and J lost 1 base, with 14 bases between them. The CDR3 loop reads CASSTSTLRNTEAFF. DNA of the CDR3: TGTGCCAGCAGTACATCGACACTCCGGAACACTGAAGCTTTCTTT. The full variable domain, its missing parts supplied by reference TRBV28 and TRBJ1-1, is DVKVTQSSRYLVKRTGEKVFLECVQDMDHENMFWYRQDPGLGLRLIYFSYDVKMKEKGDIPEGYSVSREKKERFSLILESASTNQTSMYLCASSTSTLRNTEAFFGQGTRLTVV.

This clonotype has a count of ten or more. This chain uses TRBV12-3 or TRBV12-4 with TRBJ2-7; 7 bases are a match to TRBD1. The ends lost 6 bases at V and 3 bases at J; junction bases unmatched: 8. This CDR3 comprises 14 residues. The CDR3 reads CASSYIQGFYEQYF. The CDR3, as DNA: TGTGCCAGCAGCTATATACAGGGGTTCTACGAGCAGTACTTC.

This clonotype was observed many times. This chain uses TRBV28 with TRBJ1-5; no firm D call. The CDR3 is 15 amino acids. With 3 bases removed from V and 1 base from J, the gap between germline ends came to 10 bases. From germline, CDR1 is MDHEN and CDR2 SYDVKM. The CDR3 reads CASSLASLSNQPQHF. The CDR3 DNA reads TGTGCCAGCAGTTTGGCCTCCTTGAGCAATCAGCCCCAGCATTTT.

This clonotype was detected ten times or more. This rearrangement joins TRBV27 to TRBJ2-3; no clear D. The V and J ends lost 4 bases and 4 bases respectively, with 6 bases between them. Germline-derived CDR1 and CDR2 are MNHEY and SMNVEV (reference sequence). This CDR3 spans 12 amino acids. The CDR3 protein is CASSSLPDTQYF. The DNA for the CDR3 is TGTGCCAGCAGTTCCTTACCAGATACGCAGTATTTT.

The rearrangement uses TRBV20-1 and TRBJ2-5; TRBD2 agrees at 13 bases. Germline assignment: CDR1 DFQATT and CDR2 SNEGSKA (reference sequence). The CDR3 is 16 residues long. With V trimmed by 3 bases and J by 2 bases, 6 bases remained unmatched. Here the CDR3 DNA reads TGCAGTGCTAGGGGGACTAGCGGGGTATCGCAAGAGACCCAGTACTTC. Encoded protein: CSARGTSGVSQETQYF.

In the case of this clonotype: Germline is not matched at one junction end, which may reflect a read error. The chain employs TRBV7-9 and TRBJ2-1; the D is unclear. The germline V gene has CDR1 SEHNR and CDR2 FQNEAQ (reference sequence). CDR3 size: 14 residues. CDR3 amino acids: CAGSPSAVGNEQFF. CDR3 in DNA: TGTGCCGGCAGCCCCTCAGCCGTTGGCAATGAGCAGTTCTTC.

This clonotype has a count of ten or more. DNA of the CDR3: TGTGCCAGCAGCCCTGGGACAGGTCCAATCTACGAGCAGTACTTC. Translating gives CASSPGTGPIYEQYF. The chain uses TRBV7-6 and TRBJ2-7; 8 bases line up with TRBD1. Germline CDR1 SGHVS, CDR2 FNYEAQ. CDR3 length: 15 residues. Trimming cost V 5 bases and J 3 bases; bases outside gene matches: 9.

The gene calls are TRBV15 and TRBJ1-1; D is undetermined. The germline gives CDR1 LNHNV, CDR2 YYDKDF (reference sequence). V shed 5 bases and J shed 11 bases, with 15 bases lying between them. The CDR3 runs 12 residues. The CDR3 sequence: CATSLGTVNAFF. The CDR3 DNA is TGTGCCACCAGCTTAGGAACGGTGAATGCTTTCTTT.

This clonotype appeared many times. The chain has TRBV4-3 and TRBJ2-1; a weak D match, TRBD1 (6 bases). Germline V gene lookup returns CDR1 LGHNA and CDR2 YSLEER. CDR3 length: 15 amino acids. Trimming shortened V by 5 bases and J by 0 bases, and 11 bases separated the two germline ends. CDR3 coding DNA: TGCGCCAGCAGCGGGGGCTTGAGCTCCTACAATGAGCAGTTCTTC. It is translated as CASSGGLSSYNEQFF.

Notes on this clonotype: A far larger clone is just one base off, so this is likely a read error. The chain joins TRBV11-2 to TRBJ2-1; D unclear. From germline, CDR1 is SGHAT and CDR2 FQNNGV. The CDR3 runs 14 residues. For the CDR3, the DNA is TGTGCCAGCAGCCTTTTGACCCGGTACAATGAGCAGTCCTTC. Amino acid sequence: CASSLLTRYNEQSF.

This clonotype was counted ten times or more. The gene calls are TRBV5-1 and TRBJ2-5, with D tentatively TRBD1 (7 bases). V lost 4 bases and J lost 5, with 18 bases in between. The CDR3 has 15 residues. CDR1 is SGHRS and CDR2 is YFSETQ in the germline V gene. The DNA for the CDR3 is TGCGCCAGCAGCGGCGGGACAGCTCTTCCTGAGACCCAGTACTTC. Translated, it gives CASSGGTALPETQYF.

This clonotype was seen a handful of times. V usage is TRBV7-9 and J usage is TRBJ1-3; D is perhaps TRBD1 (5 bases). Germline CDR1 SEHNR, CDR2 FQNEAQ (reference sequence). The ends were cut back, 6 bases at V and 0 bases at J, with 12 bases in the middle. This CDR3 contains 15 residues. The CDR3 loop is CASRRPGDSGNTIYF. The CDR3, as DNA: TGTGCCAGCAGACGTCCGGGGGACTCTGGAAACACCATATATTTT.

This clonotype was seen ten or more times. The chain is built from TRBV11-3 and TRBJ1-1; no reliable D call. Germline CDR1 and CDR2: SGHNT and YENEEA. The CDR3 totals 14 residues. Trimming removed 1 base from V and 0 bases from J, with 6 bases in between. The CDR3 loop is CASSLAAMNTEAFF. As DNA, the CDR3 is TGTGCCAGCAGCTTAGCCGCTATGAACACTGAAGCTTTCTTT. The entire variable domain, with the rest obtained from reference TRBV11-3 and TRBJ1-1, is as follows: EAGVVQSPRYKIIEKKQPVAFWCNPISGHNTLYWYLQNLGQGPELLIRYENEEAVDDSQLPKDRFSAERLKGVDSTLKIQPAELGDSAVYLCASSLAAMNTEAFFGQGTRLTVV.

This clonotype was observed at least ten times. This chain uses TRBV6-1 with TRBJ2-5; D not resolved. This CDR3 spans 12 amino acids. Trimming stripped 2 bases from V and 2 bases from J, with 3 bases between. Germline values: CDR1 MNHNS, CDR2 SASEGT. CDR3 protein: CASSELQETQYF. The DNA for the CDR3 is TGTGCCAGCAGTGAACTACAAGAGACCCAGTACTTC.

This clonotype was found many times. The chain joins TRBV4-2 to TRBJ2-7, with D uncertain. Trimming removed 0 bases from V and 5 bases from J, with 8 bases in between. Per germline, CDR1 LGHNA and CDR2 YNFKEQ. The CDR3 sequence is 13 residues long. CDR3 sequence reads: CASSQEERHEQYF. In DNA, the CDR3 is TGTGCCAGCAGCCAAGAAGAGCGCCACGAGCAGTACTTC.

This clonotype occurred many times. The chain employs TRBV6-2 or TRBV6-3 and TRBJ2-7; D ambiguous. Trimming shortened V by 2 bases and J by 1 base, and 9 bases separated the two germline ends. The CDR3 loop spans 14 amino acids. Germline loops: CDR1 MNHEY, CDR2 SVGEGT. The CDR3 coding sequence is TGTGCCAGCAGTTACCCCGGTCCTTCCTACGAGCAGTACTTC. Amino acid sequence: CASSYPGPSYEQYF.

This clonotype appeared many times. The rearrangement joins TRBV12-3 or TRBV12-4 to TRBJ2-5; D tentatively reads TRBD1 or TRBD2 (5 bases each). The CDR3 is made up of 15 amino acids. With 5 bases removed from V and 5 bases from J, the gap between germline ends came to 18 bases. CDR3 loop: CASSNNRGADETQYF. CDR3 in DNA: TGTGCCAGCAGTAACAACAGAGGGGCGGATGAGACCCAGTACTTC.

This clonotype has at least ten counts. The rearrangement joins TRBV7-2 to TRBJ2-1; 10 positions match TRBD2. Germline values: CDR1 SGHTA, CDR2 FQGNSA. Germline trimming cut 5 bases from V and 2 bases from J; bases unmatched to any gene: 3. This CDR3 spans 15 amino acids. CDR3 DNA: TGTGCCAGCAGCGGAGCGGGGGGGGCCTACAATGAGCAGTTCTTC. Protein sequence: CASSGAGGAYNEQFF.

The sample holds many counts of this clonotype. The rearrangement uses TRBV6-2 or TRBV6-3 and TRBJ2-1; 8 bases are shared with TRBD1. V lost 5 bases, J lost 3 bases, and 21 bases stayed unmatched. The germline V gene encodes CDR1 MNHEY and CDR2 SVGEGT. The CDR3 runs to 20 residues. CDR3 residues: CASSTRTGPTGLPIYNEQFF. For the CDR3, the DNA is TGTGCCAGCAGTACCCGGACAGGGCCTACCGGACTACCCATCTACAATGAGCAGTTCTTC.

This clonotype has at least ten counts. The V and J genes are TRBV28 and TRBJ2-3; the match to TRBD2 covers 11 bases. V dropped 5 bases and J dropped 1; count of bases not matched to a gene: 8. Germline CDR1 and CDR2: MDHEN and SYDVKM. The CDR3 has 17 residues. CDR3 in DNA: TGTGCCAGCAGTCCGCTTGGGACTAGCGGCCGCACAGATACGCAGTATTTT. Amino acids: CASSPLGTSGRTDTQYF. Complete variable domain (other parts from reference TRBV28 and TRBJ2-3): DVKVTQSSRYLVKRTGEKVFLECVQDMDHENMFWYRQDPGLGLRLIYFSYDVKMKEKGDIPEGYSVSREKKERFSLILESASTNQTSMYLCASSPLGTSGRTDTQYFGPGTRLTVL.

This clonotype was seen at least ten times. The rearrangement joins TRBV7-9 to TRBJ2-3; D not certain. The length of the CDR3 is 13 residues. Germline-derived CDR1 and CDR2 are SEHNR and FQNEAQ (reference sequence). The V end lost 5 bases, the J end lost 4 bases, and 10 bases lay between the germline ends. DNA for the CDR3: TGTGCCAGCAGCACAGACGGGTCAGATACGCAGTATTTT. Amino acids: CASSTDGSDTQYF.